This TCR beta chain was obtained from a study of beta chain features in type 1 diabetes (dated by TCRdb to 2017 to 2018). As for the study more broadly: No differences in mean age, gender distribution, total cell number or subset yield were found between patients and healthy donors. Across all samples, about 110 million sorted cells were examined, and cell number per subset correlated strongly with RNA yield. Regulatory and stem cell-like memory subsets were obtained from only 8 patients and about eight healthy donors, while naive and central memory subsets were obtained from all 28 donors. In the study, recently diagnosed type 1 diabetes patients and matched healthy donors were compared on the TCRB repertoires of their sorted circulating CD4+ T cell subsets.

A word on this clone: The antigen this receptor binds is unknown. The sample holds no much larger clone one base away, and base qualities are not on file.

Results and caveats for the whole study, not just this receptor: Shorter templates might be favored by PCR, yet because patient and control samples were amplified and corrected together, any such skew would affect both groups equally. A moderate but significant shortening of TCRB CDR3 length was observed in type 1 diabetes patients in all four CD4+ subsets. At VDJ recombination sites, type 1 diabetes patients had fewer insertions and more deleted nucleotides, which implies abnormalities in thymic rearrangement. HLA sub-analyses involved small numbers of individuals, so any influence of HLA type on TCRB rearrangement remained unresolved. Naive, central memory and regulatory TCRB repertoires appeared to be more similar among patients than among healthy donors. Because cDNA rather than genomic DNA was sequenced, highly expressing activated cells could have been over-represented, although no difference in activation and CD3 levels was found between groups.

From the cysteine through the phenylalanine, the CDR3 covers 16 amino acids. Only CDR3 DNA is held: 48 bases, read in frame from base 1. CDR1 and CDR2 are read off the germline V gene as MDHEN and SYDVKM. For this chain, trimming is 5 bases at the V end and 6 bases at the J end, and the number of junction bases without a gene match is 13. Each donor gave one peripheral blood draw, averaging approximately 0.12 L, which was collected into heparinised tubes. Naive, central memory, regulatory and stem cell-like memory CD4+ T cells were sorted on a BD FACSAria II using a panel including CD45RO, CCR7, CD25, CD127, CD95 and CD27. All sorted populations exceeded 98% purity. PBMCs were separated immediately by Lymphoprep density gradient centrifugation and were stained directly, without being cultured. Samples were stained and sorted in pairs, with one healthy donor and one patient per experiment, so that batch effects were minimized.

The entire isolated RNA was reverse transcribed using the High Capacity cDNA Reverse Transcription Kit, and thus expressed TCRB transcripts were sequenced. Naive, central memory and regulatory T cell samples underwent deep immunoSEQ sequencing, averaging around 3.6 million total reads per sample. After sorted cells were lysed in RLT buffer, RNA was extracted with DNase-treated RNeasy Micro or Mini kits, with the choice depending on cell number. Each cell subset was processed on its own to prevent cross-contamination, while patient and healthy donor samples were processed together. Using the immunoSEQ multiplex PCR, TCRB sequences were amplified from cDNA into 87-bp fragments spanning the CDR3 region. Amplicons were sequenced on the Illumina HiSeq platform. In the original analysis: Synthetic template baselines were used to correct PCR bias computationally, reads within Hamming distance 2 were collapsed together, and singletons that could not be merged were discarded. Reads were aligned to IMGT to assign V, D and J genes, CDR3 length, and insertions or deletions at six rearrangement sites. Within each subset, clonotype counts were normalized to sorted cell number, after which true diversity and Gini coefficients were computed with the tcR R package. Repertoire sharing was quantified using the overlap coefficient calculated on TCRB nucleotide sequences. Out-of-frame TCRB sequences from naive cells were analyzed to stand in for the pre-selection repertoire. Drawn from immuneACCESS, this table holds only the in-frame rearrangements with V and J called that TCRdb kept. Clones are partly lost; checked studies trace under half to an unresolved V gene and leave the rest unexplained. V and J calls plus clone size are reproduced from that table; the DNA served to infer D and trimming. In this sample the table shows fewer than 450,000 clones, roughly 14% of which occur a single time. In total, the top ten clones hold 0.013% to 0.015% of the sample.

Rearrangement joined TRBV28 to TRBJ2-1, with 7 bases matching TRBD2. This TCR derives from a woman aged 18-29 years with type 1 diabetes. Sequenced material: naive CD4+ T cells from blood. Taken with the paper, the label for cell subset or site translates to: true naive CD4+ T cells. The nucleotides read TGTGCCAGCAGTGGGGGGGACCGGTGGTTTGCCAATGAGCAGTTCTTC. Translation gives CASSGGDRWFANEQFF.